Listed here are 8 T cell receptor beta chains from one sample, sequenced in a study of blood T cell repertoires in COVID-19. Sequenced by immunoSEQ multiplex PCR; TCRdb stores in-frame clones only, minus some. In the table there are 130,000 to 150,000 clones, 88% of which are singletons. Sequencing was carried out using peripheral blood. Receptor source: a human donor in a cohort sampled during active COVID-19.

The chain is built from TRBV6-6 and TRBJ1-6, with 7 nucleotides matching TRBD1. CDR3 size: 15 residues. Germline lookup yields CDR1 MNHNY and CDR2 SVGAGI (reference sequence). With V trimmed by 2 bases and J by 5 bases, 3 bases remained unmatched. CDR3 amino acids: CASSYGDSNNSPLHF. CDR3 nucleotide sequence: TGTGCCAGCAGTTACGGGGACAGCAATAATTCACCCCTCCACTTT.

CDR3: CASSLGAAQPQHF. The DNA of the CDR3 is TGTGCCAGCAGTCTAGGAGCGGCGCAGCCCCAGCATTTT. This sequence joins TRBV27 and TRBJ1-5; no firm D call. CDR3 length equals 13 residues. Deletions cut 5 bases from V and 7 bases from J, with 12 bases between. Germline CDR1 reads MNHEY; CDR2 reads SMNVEV (reference sequence).

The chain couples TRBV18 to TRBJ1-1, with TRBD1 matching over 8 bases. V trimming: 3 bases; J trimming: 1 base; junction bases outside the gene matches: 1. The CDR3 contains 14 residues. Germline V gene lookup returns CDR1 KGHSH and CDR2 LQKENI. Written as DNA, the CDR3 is TGTGCCAGCTCACCCGGACAGGGGAACACTGAAGCTTTCTTT. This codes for CASSPGQGNTEAFF.

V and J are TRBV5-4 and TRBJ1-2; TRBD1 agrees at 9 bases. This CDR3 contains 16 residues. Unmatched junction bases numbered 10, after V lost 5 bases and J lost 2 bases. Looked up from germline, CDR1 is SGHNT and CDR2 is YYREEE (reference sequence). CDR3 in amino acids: CASRTWTGAMNYGYTF. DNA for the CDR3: TGTGCCAGCAGGACCTGGACAGGGGCCATGAACTATGGCTACACCTTC.

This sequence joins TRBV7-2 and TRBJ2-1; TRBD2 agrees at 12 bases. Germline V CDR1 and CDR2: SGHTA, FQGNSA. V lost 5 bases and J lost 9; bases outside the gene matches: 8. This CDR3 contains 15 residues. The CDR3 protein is CASSQTSGGIGEQFF. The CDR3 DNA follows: TGTGCCAGCAGCCAAACTAGCGGGGGGATCGGTGAGCAGTTCTTC.

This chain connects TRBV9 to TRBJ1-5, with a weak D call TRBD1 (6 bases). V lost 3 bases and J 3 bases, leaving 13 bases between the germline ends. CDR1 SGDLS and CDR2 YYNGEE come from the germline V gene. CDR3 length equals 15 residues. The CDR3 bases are TGTGCCAGCAGCGGAACGGGACAACACAATCAGCCCCAGCATTTT. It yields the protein CASSGTGQHNQPQHF.

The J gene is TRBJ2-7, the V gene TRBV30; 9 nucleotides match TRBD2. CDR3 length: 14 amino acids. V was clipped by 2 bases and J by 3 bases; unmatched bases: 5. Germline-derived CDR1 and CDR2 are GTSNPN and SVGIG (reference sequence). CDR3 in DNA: TGTGCCTGGAGTCGCGGGGGGGGAGTCTACGAGCAGTACTTC. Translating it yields CAWSRGGGVYEQYF.

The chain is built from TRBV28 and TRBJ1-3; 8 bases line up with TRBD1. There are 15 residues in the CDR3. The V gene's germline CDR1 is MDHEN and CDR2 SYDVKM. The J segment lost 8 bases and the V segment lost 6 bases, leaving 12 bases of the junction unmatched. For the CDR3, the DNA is TGTGCCAGCAGCCCTCAGGGGGCGGCCCGGCACACCATATATTTT. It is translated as CASSPQGAARHTIYF.